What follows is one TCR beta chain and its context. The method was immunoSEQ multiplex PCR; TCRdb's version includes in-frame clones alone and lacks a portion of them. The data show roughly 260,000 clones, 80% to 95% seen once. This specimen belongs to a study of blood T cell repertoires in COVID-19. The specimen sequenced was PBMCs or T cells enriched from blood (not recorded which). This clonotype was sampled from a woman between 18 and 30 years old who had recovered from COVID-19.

The chain's CDR3 is CASSQDVQGARDGYTF. DNA of the CDR3: TGCGCCAGCAGCCAAGATGTCCAGGGGGCGCGGGATGGCTACACCTTC. The chain carries TRBV4-1 and TRBJ1-2; 8 bases fit TRBD1. V gave up 0 bases and J gave up 6 bases; unmatched junction bases: 9. Germline values: CDR1 MGHRA, CDR2 YSYEKL. The CDR3 has 16 amino acids.